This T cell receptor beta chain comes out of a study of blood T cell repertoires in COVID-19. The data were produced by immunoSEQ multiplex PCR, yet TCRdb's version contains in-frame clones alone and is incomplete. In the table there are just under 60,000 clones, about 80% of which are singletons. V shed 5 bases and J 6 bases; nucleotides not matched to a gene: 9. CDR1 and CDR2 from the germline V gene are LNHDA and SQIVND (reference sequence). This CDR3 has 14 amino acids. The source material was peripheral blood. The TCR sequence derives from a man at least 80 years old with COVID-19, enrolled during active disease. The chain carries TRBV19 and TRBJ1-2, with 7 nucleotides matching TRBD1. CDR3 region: CASSQRGLGDGYTF. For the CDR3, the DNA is TGTGCCAGTAGTCAAAGGGGGCTTGGCGATGGCTACACCTTC.